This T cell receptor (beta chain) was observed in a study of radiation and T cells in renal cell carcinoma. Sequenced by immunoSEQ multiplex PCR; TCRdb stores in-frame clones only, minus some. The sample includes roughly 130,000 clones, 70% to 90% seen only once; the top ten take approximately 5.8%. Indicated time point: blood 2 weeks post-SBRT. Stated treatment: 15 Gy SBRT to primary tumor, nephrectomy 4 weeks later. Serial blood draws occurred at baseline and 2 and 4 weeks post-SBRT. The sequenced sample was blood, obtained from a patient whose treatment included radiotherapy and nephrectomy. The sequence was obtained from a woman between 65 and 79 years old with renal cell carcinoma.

CDR3 nucleotides: TGTGCCAGCAGCGTCCAGGGGACTCAGCCCCAGCATTTT. Translation gives CASSVQGTQPQHF. The rearrangement joins TRBV9 to TRBJ1-5, with D possibly matching TRBD1 (6 bases). The CDR3 totals 13 residues. Germline V CDR1 and CDR2: SGDLS, YYNGEE. The V and J ends lost 2 bases and 6 bases respectively, with 9 bases between them.